The rows below give T cell receptor beta chains drawn from one sample of a study of T cell responses to AZD1222 COVID-19 vaccine. The data were produced by immunoSEQ multiplex PCR, yet TCRdb's version contains in-frame clones alone and is incomplete. Here the sample spans fewer than 140,000 clones, 80% to 95% being singletons. Material: peripheral blood, obtained 28 days after the second AZD1222 dose. These TCRs come from an adult who received the AZD1222 COVID-19 vaccine. Each CDR3 is given without its conserved first and last residue. D genes are given only for firm matches. Clone size, where shown, is once, few, many, or a class for clones that have expanded.

D gene: .; V gene: TRBV1; J gene: TRBJ2-7; clone size: once; CDR3 protein: TSSPRSYEQY
D gene: .; V gene: TRBV7-6; J gene: TRBJ2-6; clone size: .; CDR3 protein: ASSLVGWGSIGANVLT
D gene: .; V gene: TRBV7-3; J gene: TRBJ2-4; clone size: .; CDR3 protein: ASSLGQGENIQY
D gene: TRBD2; V gene: TRBV3-1/TRBV3-2; J gene: TRBJ2-3; clone size: .; CDR3 protein: ASSQSSGVTDTQY
D gene: .; V gene: TRBV14; J gene: TRBJ1-4; clone size: .; CDR3 protein: ASSQDPPLLATNEKLF
D gene: .; V gene: TRBV19; J gene: TRBJ1-2; clone size: .; CDR3 protein: ASSMAATEVYGYT
D gene: .; V gene: TRBV4-1; J gene: TRBJ1-2; clone size: .; CDR3 protein: ASSQPLRANYGYT
D gene: .; V gene: TRBV7-9; J gene: TRBJ2-1; clone size: few; CDR3 protein: ASSLGLGVNNEQF
D gene: .; V gene: TRBV6-5; J gene: TRBJ1-5; clone size: .; CDR3 protein: ASSYSGQQPQH
D gene: .; V gene: TRBV27; J gene: TRBJ1-5; clone size: .; CDR3 protein: ASSFSSNQPQH
D gene: .; V gene: TRBV5-1; J gene: TRBJ1-2; clone size: .; CDR3 protein: ASSLVGRGNNYGYT
D gene: TRBD1; V gene: TRBV7-3; J gene: TRBJ2-1; clone size: .; CDR3 protein: ASSLYPPGSTGGSSYNEQF
D gene: TRBD1; V gene: TRBV7-2; J gene: TRBJ1-4; clone size: .; CDR3 protein: ASSLTGATNEKLF
D gene: .; V gene: TRBV2; J gene: TRBJ2-5; clone size: .; CDR3 protein: ASDGKTAAETQY
D gene: .; V gene: TRBV12-5; J gene: TRBJ1-1; clone size: .; CDR3 protein: ASGLDLGNEAF
D gene: .; V gene: TRBV20-1; J gene: TRBJ1-1; clone size: .; CDR3 protein: SEGGNTEAF
D gene: .; V gene: TRBV3-1/TRBV3-2; J gene: TRBJ1-2; clone size: .; CDR3 protein: ASSQGWSRWGYGYT
D gene: TRBD1; V gene: TRBV7-9; J gene: TRBJ2-7; clone size: .; CDR3 protein: ASRRDSAFEQY
D gene: .; V gene: TRBV4-1; J gene: TRBJ1-1; clone size: .; CDR3 protein: ASSQLTTVNTEAF
D gene: .; V gene: TRBV6-5; J gene: TRBJ2-7; clone size: .; CDR3 protein: ASSLSQGIYEQY
D gene: .; V gene: TRBV18; J gene: TRBJ2-4; clone size: .; CDR3 protein: ASSLDLVENIQY
D gene: .; V gene: TRBV19; J gene: TRBJ2-7; clone size: once; CDR3 protein: ATRTGNEQY
D gene: TRBD1; V gene: TRBV6-5; J gene: TRBJ1-2; clone size: once; CDR3 protein: ASKTGANYGYT
D gene: .; V gene: TRBV5-5; J gene: TRBJ1-5; clone size: .; CDR3 protein: ASSLAPIQPQH
D gene: TRBD2; V gene: TRBV6-2/TRBV6-3; J gene: TRBJ2-7; clone size: many; CDR3 protein: ASSSGGESYEQY
D gene: TRBD1; V gene: TRBV6-2/TRBV6-3; J gene: TRBJ1-5; clone size: .; CDR3 protein: ASSSTGGSSQPQH